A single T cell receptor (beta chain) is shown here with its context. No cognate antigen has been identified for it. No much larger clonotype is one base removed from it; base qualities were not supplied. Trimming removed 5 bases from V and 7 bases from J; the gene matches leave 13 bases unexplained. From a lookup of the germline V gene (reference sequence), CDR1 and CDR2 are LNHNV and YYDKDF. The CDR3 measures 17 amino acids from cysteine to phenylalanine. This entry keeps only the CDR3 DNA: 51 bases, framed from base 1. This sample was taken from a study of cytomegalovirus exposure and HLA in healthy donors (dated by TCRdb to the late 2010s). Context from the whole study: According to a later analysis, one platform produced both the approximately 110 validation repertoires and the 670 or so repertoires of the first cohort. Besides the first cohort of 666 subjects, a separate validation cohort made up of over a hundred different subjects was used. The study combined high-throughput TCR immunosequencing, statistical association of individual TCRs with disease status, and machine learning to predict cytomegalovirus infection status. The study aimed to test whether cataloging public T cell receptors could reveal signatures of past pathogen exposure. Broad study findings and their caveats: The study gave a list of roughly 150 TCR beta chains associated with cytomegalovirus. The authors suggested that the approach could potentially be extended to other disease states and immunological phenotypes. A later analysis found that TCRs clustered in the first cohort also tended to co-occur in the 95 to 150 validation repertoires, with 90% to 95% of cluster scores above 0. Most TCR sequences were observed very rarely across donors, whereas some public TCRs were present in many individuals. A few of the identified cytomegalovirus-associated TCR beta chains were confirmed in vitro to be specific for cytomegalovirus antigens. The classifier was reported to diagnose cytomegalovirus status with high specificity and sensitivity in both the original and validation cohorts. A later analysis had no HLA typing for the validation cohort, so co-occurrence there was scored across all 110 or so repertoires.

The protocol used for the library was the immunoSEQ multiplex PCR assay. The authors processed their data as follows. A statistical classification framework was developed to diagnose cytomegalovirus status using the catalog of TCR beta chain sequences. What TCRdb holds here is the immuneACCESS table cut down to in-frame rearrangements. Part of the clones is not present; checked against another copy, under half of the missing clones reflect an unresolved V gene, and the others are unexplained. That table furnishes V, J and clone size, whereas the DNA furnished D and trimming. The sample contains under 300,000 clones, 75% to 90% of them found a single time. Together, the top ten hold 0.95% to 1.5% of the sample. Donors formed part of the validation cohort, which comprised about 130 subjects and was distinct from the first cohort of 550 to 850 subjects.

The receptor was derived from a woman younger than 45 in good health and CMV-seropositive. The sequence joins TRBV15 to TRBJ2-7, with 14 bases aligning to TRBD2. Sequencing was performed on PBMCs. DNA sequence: TGTGCCACCAGCGACCGACTAGCGGGAGGGCCCTCATGGGAGCAGTACTTC. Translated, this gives CATSDRLAGGPSWEQYF.